A selection of T cell receptor beta chains follows, all from one sample in a study of T-cell reconstitution after alpha-beta-depleted transplantation in children. TCRdb reprocessed the PCR reads via MiXCR and lists one record per CDR3 protein. The repertoire holds fewer than 250,000 distinct CDR3 sequences, with more than 15% as singletons. The material was PBMCs, mostly from graft donor cells, obtained 360 days after TCRalphabeta/CD19-depleted stem cell transplant. The receptors originated from a male patient under 10 years old who had a stem cell transplant for acute lymphoblastic leukemia, so the T cells may come from the graft donor. CDR3s include the opening cysteine and the closing phenylalanine or tryptophan. D genes are given only for firm matches. Expanded clones are given a class, and other clones once, few, many or no size at all.

j_call: TRBJ2-3; clone_size: many; d_call: TRBD1; v_call: TRBV12-3/TRBV12-4; cdr3_nt: TGTGCCAGCAGTTTAACAGGACAGGGAAGAAAAGAGGATACGCAGTATTTT; cdr3_aa: CASSLTGQGRKEDTQYF
j_call: TRBJ1-6; clone_size: few; d_call: TRBD1; v_call: TRBV20-1; cdr3_nt: TGCAGTGCTAACCGGGACAGGGATCGTTCACCCCTCCACTTT; cdr3_aa: CSANRDRDRSPLHF
j_call: TRBJ1-5; clone_size: .; d_call: .; v_call: TRBV9; cdr3_nt: TGTGCCAGCAGCGTTAGGGTACCCCTTAGCAATCAGCCCCAGCATTTT; cdr3_aa: CASSVRVPLSNQPQHF
j_call: TRBJ2-7; clone_size: .; d_call: TRBD1; v_call: TRBV10-1; cdr3_nt: TGCGCCAGCAGGCCAGGGGGTGGCGGCGAGCAGTACTTC; cdr3_aa: CASRPGGGGEQYF
j_call: TRBJ2-7; clone_size: .; d_call: TRBD1; v_call: TRBV25-1; cdr3_nt: TGTGCCAGCAGTGATGGGGACAGCATCCACGAGCAGTACTTC; cdr3_aa: CASSDGDSIHEQYF
j_call: TRBJ1-4; clone_size: .; d_call: .; v_call: TRBV11-2; cdr3_nt: TGTGCCAGCAGTTCTCCTCGGGGGGACCGTCGAGAAAAACTGTTTTTT; cdr3_aa: CASSSPRGDRREKLFF
j_call: TRBJ1-2; clone_size: .; d_call: .; v_call: TRBV2; cdr3_nt: TGTGCCAGCAGTGAGGGGACAACTAACTATGGCTACACCTTC; cdr3_aa: CASSEGTTNYGYTF
j_call: TRBJ1-2; clone_size: few; d_call: .; v_call: TRBV24-1; cdr3_nt: TGTGCCACCAGTGATAGAGGGACGGCCTATGGCTACACCTTC; cdr3_aa: CATSDRGTAYGYTF
j_call: TRBJ2-5; clone_size: .; d_call: .; v_call: TRBV20-1; cdr3_nt: TGCAGTGCTAGACCCCGGGACAAGGGGAGAGAGACCCAGTACTTC; cdr3_aa: CSARPRDKGRETQYF
j_call: TRBJ2-7; clone_size: .; d_call: TRBD2; v_call: TRBV5-1; cdr3_nt: TGCGCCAGCAGCTTGGTGGCTAGCGGGAGTTGGGGCGAGCAGTACTTC; cdr3_aa: CASSLVASGSWGEQYF
j_call: TRBJ1-1; clone_size: .; d_call: .; v_call: TRBV2; cdr3_nt: TGTGCCAGGTCTAAGGGAGGATTGACTGAAGCTTTCTTT; cdr3_aa: CARSKGGLTEAFF
j_call: TRBJ2-1; clone_size: many; d_call: TRBD2; v_call: TRBV5-1; cdr3_nt: TGCGCCAGCACCCTACTAGCGGGGGCACTCAATGAGCAGTTCTTC; cdr3_aa: CASTLLAGALNEQFF
j_call: TRBJ2-1; clone_size: .; d_call: .; v_call: TRBV30; cdr3_nt: TGTGCGGGCCGGGGGAGGTACAATGAGCAGTTCTTC; cdr3_aa: CAGRGRYNEQFF
j_call: TRBJ2-7; clone_size: few; d_call: .; v_call: TRBV6-5; cdr3_nt: TGTGCCAGCAGTTACTCGACCGAGTCCTACGAGCAGTACTTC; cdr3_aa: CASSYSTESYEQYF
j_call: TRBJ2-7; clone_size: few; d_call: .; v_call: TRBV5-1; cdr3_nt: TGCGCCAGCAGCTTCCGACAGGCTGGGGACTACGAGCAGTACTTC; cdr3_aa: CASSFRQAGDYEQYF
j_call: TRBJ2-5; clone_size: many; d_call: .; v_call: TRBV18; cdr3_nt: TGTGCCAGCTCACAAAACAGGGACGAGACCCAGTACTTC; cdr3_aa: CASSQNRDETQYF
j_call: TRBJ1-1; clone_size: many; d_call: .; v_call: TRBV29-1; cdr3_nt: TGCAGCGTTGAAGATAGGCTCAGGGCTTTCTTT; cdr3_aa: CSVEDRLRAFF
j_call: TRBJ2-3; clone_size: few; d_call: .; v_call: TRBV6-1; cdr3_nt: TGTGCCAGCAGTGAAAGGTTACAGTCTAGCACAGATACGCAGTATTTT; cdr3_aa: CASSERLQSSTDTQYF
j_call: TRBJ2-1; clone_size: .; d_call: .; v_call: TRBV11-2; cdr3_nt: TGTGCCAGCAGCTTAGTGCTACAGACGGCCAATGAGCAGTTCTTC; cdr3_aa: CASSLVLQTANEQFF
j_call: TRBJ1-1; clone_size: .; d_call: .; v_call: TRBV5-5; cdr3_nt: TGTGCCAGCAGCGCAATCTCCCTTCGGGGGGGTACTGAAGCTTTCTTT; cdr3_aa: CASSAISLRGGTEAFF
j_call: TRBJ1-2; clone_size: .; d_call: .; v_call: TRBV19; cdr3_nt: TGTGCCAGTAGCCAGGGTTTCGGTAACTATGGCTACACCTTC; cdr3_aa: CASSQGFGNYGYTF
j_call: TRBJ2-7; clone_size: .; d_call: .; v_call: TRBV24-1; cdr3_nt: TGTGCCACCAGTGATTTTACCCGGGACGAGCAGTACTTC; cdr3_aa: CATSDFTRDEQYF
j_call: TRBJ2-2; clone_size: few; d_call: .; v_call: TRBV20-1; cdr3_nt: TGCAGTGCTAGCCCCGGGATTCTCACCGGGGAGCTGTTTTTT; cdr3_aa: CSASPGILTGELFF
j_call: TRBJ1-2; clone_size: .; d_call: .; v_call: TRBV5-1; cdr3_nt: TGCGCCAGCAGCCATCAGCCGTCTTTGGATGGCTACACCTTC; cdr3_aa: CASSHQPSLDGYTF
j_call: TRBJ2-3; clone_size: few; d_call: TRBD1; v_call: TRBV27; cdr3_nt: TGTGCCAGCAGGCGCCGGGACAGGGCCACAGATACGCAGTATTTT; cdr3_aa: CASRRRDRATDTQYF
j_call: TRBJ1-2; clone_size: few; d_call: TRBD1; v_call: TRBV9; cdr3_nt: TGTGCCAGCAGCCCAAGGACAGGGGAGGCTCTGTTCTATGGCTACACCTTC; cdr3_aa: CASSPRTGEALFYGYTF
j_call: TRBJ2-7; clone_size: .; d_call: .; v_call: TRBV18; cdr3_nt: TGTGCCAGCTCACCACTGGGCCAGGACGAGCAGTACTTC; cdr3_aa: CASSPLGQDEQYF
j_call: TRBJ2-3; clone_size: few; d_call: TRBD2; v_call: TRBV4-1; cdr3_nt: TGCGCCAGCAGCCAACCCCTAGCGGGTACTAAAGATACGCAGTATTTT; cdr3_aa: CASSQPLAGTKDTQYF
j_call: TRBJ1-1; clone_size: .; d_call: .; v_call: TRBV7-8; cdr3_nt: TGTGCCAGCAGCTTTTCCCCGAGTGGCATGAACACTGAAGCTTTCTTT; cdr3_aa: CASSFSPSGMNTEAFF
j_call: TRBJ2-3; clone_size: once; d_call: TRBD1; v_call: TRBV6-5; cdr3_nt: TGTGCCAGCAGCTTAGGTCGTGGTCCGGGACAGAGCACAGATACGCAGTATTTT; cdr3_aa: CASSLGRGPGQSTDTQYF
j_call: TRBJ2-1; clone_size: .; d_call: TRBD2; v_call: TRBV7-8; cdr3_nt: TGTGCCAGCAGCATTAGCGGGACGGTAAAGAATGAGCAGTTCTTC; cdr3_aa: CASSISGTVKNEQFF